The sequence of this TCR beta chain was determined in a study of shared clonotypes between healthy human individuals. Background on the study: Contributing individuals were a couple of females and a few males aged 18 to 49. Whole-study findings and limits: Few donors restricted represented genetic and exposure-history diversity.

V was cut by 7 bases and J by 4 bases, with 17 bases left in between. The CDR3 is made up of 14 amino acids. Germline assignment: CDR1 SQVTM and CDR2 ANQGSEA. Within Nashville, Tennessee resided all donors, each a Caucasian adult. Worth noting for this clone: Its cognate antigen is unknown.

Profiling relied on immunoSEQ multiplex PCR, and the TCRdb table lists in-frame clones only, not all of them. The data contain about half a million clones, roughly 78% of them seen just once; the ten biggest clones take up roughly 13%. Input material: PBMCs. The source of this sequence is a woman between 40 and 55 years old in good health. Some clones in this sample may be carry-over from other donors' samples. The V gene is TRBV29-1, the J gene TRBJ2-1; no clear D. Written as DNA, the CDR3 is TGCAGCGCCACCCATACAAGCCCTTACAATGAGCAGTTCTTC. Residues: CSATHTSPYNEQFF.